The present entry profiles one T cell receptor beta chain with its context. The data belong to a study of cytomegalovirus exposure and HLA in healthy donors. Profiled with immunoSEQ multiplex PCR; TCRdb holds only in-frame clones, not every one. The table has tens of thousands of clones, roughly 92% seen once. The CDR3 covers 13 residues. The V gene end was trimmed by 3 bases and the J gene end by 3 bases; junction bases not matched to a gene: 1. Germline CDR1 and CDR2: MNHEY and SMNVEV (reference sequence). J is TRBJ2-7 and V is TRBV27, with 8 bases aligning to TRBD1. Sequencing was carried out using PBMCs. The receptor's source is a young woman in good health and CMV-seropositive. CDR3 sequence reads: CASSFDRGYEQYF. As DNA, the CDR3 is TGTGCCAGCAGTTTCGACAGGGGCTACGAGCAGTACTTC.